This TCR beta chain was profiled in a study of cytomegalovirus exposure and HLA in healthy donors. Amplification used 60 Vbeta primers and 13 Jbeta primers. Original methodology: Roughly 11 million shared chains were among about 80 million unique TCR beta chains counted in a later analysis. Generated by immunoSEQ multiplex PCR, the TCRdb table keeps only in-frame clones and is missing some. Clone size and the V and J calls come from that table; the DNA yielded D and trimming. The sample yields under 200,000 clones, about four fifths seen once. The germline V gene has CDR1 SGDLS and CDR2 YYNGEE. There are 18 residues in the CDR3. V shed 4 bases and J shed 9 bases, with 29 bases lying between them.

Sample: PBMCs. V usage is TRBV9 and J usage is TRBJ2-1, with D possibly matching TRBD2 (8 bases). This sequence originates from a man aged 35 to 55 in good health and CMV-seropositive. DNA of the CDR3: TGTGCCAGCAGCCTAGGGGGGGGACAGAGCGGGAGTGTCTCTGAGCAGTTCTTC. Encoded protein: CASSLGGGQSGSVSEQFF.